This T cell receptor (beta chain) came from a study of T cells expressing NK-cell markers. Study as a whole: Of eight sequenced donors, seven were HCMV-seropositive and one HCMV-seronegative.

Findings and caveats of the study: Questions lingered over whether expanded NKG2C+ T cell clones were HCMV-specific. These clonotypes also led the CD3+CD56-NKG2C+ fraction in four donors.

For each CDR3 protein, TCRdb gives one entry from its re-call of the 5' RACE reads, without DNA. This repertoire includes some 440,000 distinct CDR3 sequences. Germline CDR1 reads DFQATT; CDR2 reads SNEGSKA (reference sequence). The CDR3 runs to 15 residues. About this clonotype: Its specificity is not known.

Material: blood T cells: a sorted CD56 or NKG2C T cell subset, CD4+ or CD8+ T cells, or bulk PBMC T cells (not recorded which). V is TRBV20-1 and J is TRBJ2-3; the D call of TRBD1 rests on TCRdb alone, since no DNA is present to check it. This clonotype was sampled from a woman in her fifties or sixties in good health. CDR3 in amino acids: CSAGKTGTEEDTQYF.